The 20 T cell receptor beta chains below come from one sample, sequenced in a study of beta chain features in type 1 diabetes. Since all of the isolated RNA was reverse transcribed, expressed TCRB transcripts were what got sequenced. Profiling relied on immunoSEQ multiplex PCR, and the TCRdb table lists in-frame clones only, not all of them. The data show under 900,000 clones, about a sixth seen once. Sequencing input: naive CD4+ T cells from blood. The receptor set was obtained from a woman between 18 and 30 years old in good health.

This clone was detected a few times. The CDR3 region is CASSLTLLTGYTF. In nucleotides, the CDR3 is TGTGCCAGCAGCTTAACGTTGTTGACGGGCTACACCTTC. This chain joins TRBV7-2 and TRBJ1-2; D remains ambiguous. Germline V lookup: CDR1 SGHTA, CDR2 FQGNSA. V lost 2 bases and J 8 bases, leaving 12 bases between the germline ends. CDR3 size: 13 residues.

This clone has a handful of counts. Other DNA sequences of this sample code for an identical CDR3. V usage is TRBV9 and J usage is TRBJ2-1; D may be TRBD1 or TRBD2 (5 bases each). The CDR3 extends over 15 amino acids. CDR1 SGDLS and CDR2 YYNGEE come from the germline V gene. V dropped 0 bases and J dropped 4 bases, with 11 bases sitting between them. The CDR3 spells CASSVGLAGYNEQFF. The CDR3 coding sequence is TGTGCCAGCAGCGTAGGCCTAGCAGGGTACAATGAGCAGTTCTTC.

The chain links TRBV5-5 to TRBJ2-1; D possibly corresponds to TRBD1 (5 bases). With 2 bases removed from V and 6 bases from J, the gap between germline ends came to 21 bases. The CDR3 extends over 17 amino acids. Germline V gives CDR1 SGHKS, CDR2 YYEKEE (reference sequence). The DNA of the CDR3 is TGTGCCAGCAGCTTTAGGTCTTGGCAGGGTGACGGCAATGAGCAGTTCTTC. Translated, it gives CASSFRSWQGDGNEQFF. Combining the CDR3 with reference TRBV5-5 and TRBJ2-1 gives the whole variable domain DAGVTQSPTHLIKTRGQQVTLRCSPISGHKSVSWYQQVLGQGPQFIFQYYEKEERGRGNFPDRFSARQFPNYSSELNVNALLLGDSALYLCASSFRSWQGDGNEQFFGPGTRLTVL.

This clone was found a few times. The V and J genes are TRBV27 and TRBJ1-2, with 7 bases that match TRBD1. Per germline, CDR1 MNHEY and CDR2 SMNVEV (reference sequence). This CDR3 contains 14 residues. The V and J ends lost 4 bases and 10 bases, in that order; junction bases with no gene match: 12. The CDR3 loop is CASSSPLRDRNYTF. CDR3 bases: TGTGCCAGCAGTTCCCCCCTCCGGGACAGAAACTACACCTTC.

Only a few counts were recorded for this clone. The chain combines TRBV2 with TRBJ2-1, with 8 bases aligning to TRBD2. Looked up from germline, CDR1 is SNHLY and CDR2 is FYNNEI. This CDR3 is 14 amino acids long. Losses at the gene ends were 8 bases for V and 0 bases for J; bases not matched to a gene: 3. CDR3 in DNA: TGTGCCAGCTCGGGAGGGGCCTCCTACAATGAGCAGTTCTTC. Amino acid sequence: CASSGGASYNEQFF. The whole variable domain, filled in from reference TRBV2 and TRBJ2-1, reads EPEVTQTPSHQVTQMGQEVILRCVPISNHLYFYWYRQILGQKVEFLVSFYNNEISEKSEIFDDQFSVERPDGSNFTLKIRSTKLEDSAMYFCASSGGASYNEQFFGPGTRLTVL.

The V and J genes are TRBV6-5 and TRBJ2-1, with a weak D call TRBD2 (5 bases). V was pared by 7 bases and J by 2 bases, with 12 bases between. The CDR3 totals 14 residues. The germline V gene encodes CDR1 MNHEY and CDR2 SVGAGI. The CDR3 is CASKVGATYNEQFF. CDR3 nucleotide sequence: TGTGCCAGCAAGGTGGGAGCGACCTACAATGAGCAGTTCTTC.

V usage is TRBV7-2 and J usage is TRBJ2-5, with unresolved D. The CDR3 spans 13 residues. Germline CDR1 and CDR2: SGHTA and FQGNSA. V shed 5 bases and J shed 2 bases, with 9 bases lying between them. The CDR3 sequence: CASSPLAQETQYF. DNA for the CDR3: TGTGCCAGCAGCCCTCTTGCGCAAGAGACCCAGTACTTC.

This chain links TRBV27 with TRBJ2-7; 9 bases are shared with TRBD2. V lost 7 bases and J lost 4; bases outside the gene matches: 11. The CDR3 is made up of 15 amino acids. The germline CDR1 and CDR2 sequences are MNHEY and SMNVEV (reference sequence). DNA for the CDR3: TGTGCCAGCAAACGTCTGGCTAGCGGGACTTACGAGCAGTACTTC. Its protein product is CASKRLASGTYEQYF.

The chain is built from TRBV11-3 and TRBJ1-1; D unclear. CDR1 and CDR2 (germline): SGHNT, YENEEA. Deletions cut 2 bases from V and 1 base from J, with 14 bases between. The CDR3 length is 16 residues. This chain's CDR3 is CASSLPGSSANTEAFF. The DNA of the CDR3 is TGTGCCAGCAGCTTACCCGGCTCTTCAGCGAACACTGAAGCTTTCTTT.

The V call is TRBV4-2, the J call TRBJ2-3; possibly TRBD1 or TRBD2 for D (5 bases each). The germline V gene has CDR1 LGHNA and CDR2 YNFKEQ. The V gene lost 4 bases and the J gene lost 0 bases, with 11 bases spanning the gap. CDR3 length: 15 residues. Here the CDR3 DNA reads TGTGCCAGCAGCCGGGGACGTTCTAGCACAGATACGCAGTATTTT. It encodes CASSRGRSSTDTQYF.

The rearrangement joins TRBV9 to TRBJ2-2; 7 nucleotides align to TRBD2. V dropped 1 base and J dropped 7; count of bases not matched to a gene: 7. The CDR3 has 15 amino acids. Germline V lookup: CDR1 SGDLS, CDR2 YYNGEE. DNA for the CDR3: TGTGCCAGCAGCGTACGGTGGGAGCGGGGCGGGGAGCTGTTTTTT. It codes for CASSVRWERGGELFF.

A few counts support this clone. This chain connects TRBV9 to TRBJ2-1, with 8 bases that match TRBD2. Germline V CDR1 and CDR2: SGDLS, YYNGEE. Trimming cost V 7 bases and J 2 bases; bases outside gene matches: 11. The CDR3 totals 16 residues. The CDR3 region is CASSLAVTSAYNEQFF. DNA of the CDR3: TGTGCCAGCTCCCTAGCGGTGACTAGCGCCTACAATGAGCAGTTCTTC.

In this sample, this clone turned up a few times. The chain couples TRBV29-1 to TRBJ2-5, with 8 positions matching TRBD1. The V and J ends lost 3 bases and 5 bases, in that order; junction bases with no gene match: 2. The CDR3 length is 12 residues. CDR1 and CDR2 from the germline V gene are SQVTM and ANQGSEA. CDR3 sequence reads: CSVEGQVETQYF. The CDR3 region has the DNA TGCAGCGTTGAGGGACAGGTGGAGACCCAGTACTTC.

CDR3 in DNA: TGCGCCAGCAGCTTGACCGCAGGGGGCGGCACCGGGGAGCTGTTTTTT. Translating it yields CASSLTAGGGTGELFF. This sequence joins TRBV5-1 and TRBJ2-2; TRBD1 aligns across 8 bases. The germline V gene encodes CDR1 SGHRS and CDR2 YFSETQ. The CDR3 is 16 amino acids. J lost 4 bases, V lost 1 base, and 6 bases had no gene match.

The chain uses TRBV25-1 and TRBJ2-1; 7 positions match TRBD2. This CDR3 region has 16 residues. Germline V gene lookup returns CDR1 MGHDK and CDR2 SYGVNS. V shed 4 bases, J shed 7 bases, and the junction held 13 bases outside the gene matches. CDR3 in amino acids: CASSGGGIGWVNEQFF. The CDR3 DNA reads as TGTGCCAGCAGTGGGGGGGGTATAGGTTGGGTAAATGAGCAGTTCTTC.

This clone was seen only a few times. The chain is built from TRBV29-1 and TRBJ2-7; 9 bases are shared with TRBD2. With V trimmed by 5 bases and J by 2 bases, 7 bases remained unmatched. This CDR3 has 14 amino acids. CDR1 SQVTM and CDR2 ANQGSEA come from the germline V gene. The CDR3 sequence: CSVRLLAGAYEQYF. The CDR3 DNA follows: TGCAGCGTTCGCTTATTAGCGGGAGCCTACGAGCAGTACTTC.

The chain combines TRBV7-3 with TRBJ2-3; TRBD2 aligns across 8 bases. The CDR3 length is 14 residues. Trimming took 6 bases from V and 4 from J; bases not matched to a gene: 6. CDR1 and CDR2 (germline): SGHTA, FQGTGA. CDR3: CASSVGRAADTQYF. The DNA for the CDR3 is TGTGCCAGCAGTGTCGGGAGGGCGGCAGATACGCAGTATTTT.

This clone was detected only once. The chain recombines TRBV28 with TRBJ1-5; 8 bases are shared with TRBD1. The germline V gene encodes CDR1 MDHEN and CDR2 SYDVKM. The CDR3 sequence is 15 residues long. V dropped 4 bases and J dropped 0; count of bases not matched to a gene: 2. The CDR3 region is CASSWDRHSNQPQHF. The CDR3 bases are TGTGCCAGCAGTTGGGACAGGCATAGCAATCAGCCCCAGCATTTT.

This clone was picked up a small number of times. The V and J genes are TRBV7-8 and TRBJ1-1, with 11 bases fitting TRBD1. Germline assignment: CDR1 SGHVS and CDR2 FQNEAQ. The CDR3 spans 14 residues. The J segment lost 5 bases and the V segment lost 5 bases, leaving 4 bases of the junction unmatched. This CDR3 is CASSGQGAGTEAFF. DNA for the CDR3: TGTGCCAGCAGCGGACAGGGGGCAGGAACTGAAGCTTTCTTT.

This clone has just a few counts. Distinct nucleotide sequences in the sample also encode this CDR3. The gene calls are TRBV9 and TRBJ2-2; no definite D call. CDR1 is SGDLS, CDR2 YYNGEE, per germline. Trimming stripped 0 bases from V and 0 bases from J, with 3 bases between. The CDR3 consists of 14 residues. The CDR3, as DNA: TGTGCCAGCAGCGTAGATTCGAACACCGGGGAGCTGTTTTTT. It yields the protein CASSVDSNTGELFF.